The clone carrying this T cell receptor (beta chain) appeared a few times. As yet, its antigen is unknown. This sample is part of a study of T cell repertoires in cytomegalovirus infection. At the level of the study: Matching HLA type and CMV infection were both indicated by public TCR beta signatures.

Study results and limitations: Ex vivo, HLA-C-restricted CMV-specific TCR beta clonotypes prevailed over the rest of the response.

In TCRdb, the reads were re-called with MiXCR into one record per CDR3 protein. The sample records around 99,000 distinct CDR3 sequences, around 28% being singletons. Germline CDR1 and CDR2: LNHNV and YYDKDF (reference sequence). Trimming pared 3 bases from V and 3 bases from J, leaving 14 bases between. The CDR3 loop spans 15 amino acids. The chain couples TRBV15 to TRBJ1-1; D is unclear. The origin of this receptor is a human donor in good health (CMV status not recorded). Some clones in this sample may be carry-over from other donors' samples. The material was CD8+ T cells from cultured PBMCs, obtained from culture after CMV antigen stimulation. The CDR3, as DNA: TGTGCCACCAGCAGTGACTGGGAGGGTTACACTGAAGCTTTCTTT. It specifies CATSSDWEGYTEAFF.